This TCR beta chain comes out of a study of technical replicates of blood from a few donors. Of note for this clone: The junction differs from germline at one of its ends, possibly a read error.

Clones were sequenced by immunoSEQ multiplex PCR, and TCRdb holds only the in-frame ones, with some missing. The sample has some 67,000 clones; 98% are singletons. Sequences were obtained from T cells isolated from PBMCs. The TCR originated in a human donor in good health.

In DNA form, the CDR3 reads TGCGCCAGCAGCTTGGACCCAAGTGTACAGGGGGGTCTACTCTTC. Translated, it gives CASSLDPSVQGGLLF. The J gene is TRBJ1-2, the V gene TRBV5-1; TRBD1 matches 8 bases. CDR3 size: 15 residues. The germline gives CDR1 SGHRS, CDR2 YFSETQ. Combining the CDR3 with reference TRBV5-1 and TRBJ1-2 gives the whole variable domain KAGVTQTPRYLIKTRGQQVTLSCSPISGHRSVSWYQQTPGQGLQFLFEYFSETQRNKGNFPGRFSGRQFSNSRSEMNVSTLELGDSALYLCASSLDPSVQGGLLFGSGTRLTVV.